The 2 T cell receptor beta chains below come from one sample, sequenced in a study of CXCR3-negative and CXCR3-positive naive CD8 T cells. Study findings and constraints: When CXCR3-positive naive cells were set against CXCR3-negative naive cells, the former had more hydrophobic TRB CDR3s.

UMI-labeled TRB cDNA libraries were prepared by 5' RACE. No DNA is given; TCRdb re-called the 5' RACE reads and lists each CDR3 protein once. The sample table includes approximately 98,000 distinct CDR3 sequences. The antigens these receptors bind are not known. The sequenced sample was naive CXCR3+ CD8+ T cells from blood. Subset indicated: CD45RO-CCR7+CD27+CD95- naive CD8+ T cells expressing CXCR3 (TNR3+). These receptors all stem from a human donor in good health. Some clones in this sample may be carry-over from other donors' samples.

The rearrangement uses TRBV20-1 and TRBJ2-7; TCRdb names TRBD1, which stays unverified in the absence of DNA. Germline loops: CDR1 DFQATT, CDR2 SNEGSKA (reference sequence). The CDR3 sequence is 16 residues long. CDR3 in amino acids: CSASGNRDRVPYEQYF.

The CDR3 spells CSARDWPDTQYF. This chain connects TRBV29-1 to TRBJ2-3; TCRdb proposes TRBD2, but this gene call is untestable without DNA. This CDR3 is built from 12 residues. Germline assignment: CDR1 SQVTM and CDR2 ANQGSEA.